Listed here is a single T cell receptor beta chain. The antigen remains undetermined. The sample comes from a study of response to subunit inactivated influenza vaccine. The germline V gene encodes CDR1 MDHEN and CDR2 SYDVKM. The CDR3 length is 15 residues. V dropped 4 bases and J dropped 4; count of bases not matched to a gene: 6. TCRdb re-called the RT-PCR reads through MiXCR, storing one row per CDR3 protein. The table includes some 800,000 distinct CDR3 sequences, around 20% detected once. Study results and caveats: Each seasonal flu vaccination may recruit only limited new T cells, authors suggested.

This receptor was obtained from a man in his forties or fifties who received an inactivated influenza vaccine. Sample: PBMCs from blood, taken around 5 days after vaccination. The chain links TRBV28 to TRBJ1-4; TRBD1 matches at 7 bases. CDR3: CASSSRQGYNEKLFF. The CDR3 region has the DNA TGTGCCAGCAGTTCGAGACAGGGATATAATGAAAAACTGTTTTTT.